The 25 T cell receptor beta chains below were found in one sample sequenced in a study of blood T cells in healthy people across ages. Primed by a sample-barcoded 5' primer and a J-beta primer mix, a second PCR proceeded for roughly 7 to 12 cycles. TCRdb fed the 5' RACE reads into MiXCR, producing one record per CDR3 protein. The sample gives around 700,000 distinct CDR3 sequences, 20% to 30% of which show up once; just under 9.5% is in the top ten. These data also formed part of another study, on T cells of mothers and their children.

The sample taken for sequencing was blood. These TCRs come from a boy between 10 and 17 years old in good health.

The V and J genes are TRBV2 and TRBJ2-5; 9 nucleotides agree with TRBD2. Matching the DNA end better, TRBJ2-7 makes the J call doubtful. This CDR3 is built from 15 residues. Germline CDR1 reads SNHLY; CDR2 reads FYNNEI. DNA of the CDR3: TGTGCCACCCTATCCGACGCGGGAGGGCCCTACGAGCAGTACTTC. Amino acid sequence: CATLSDAGGPYEQYF.

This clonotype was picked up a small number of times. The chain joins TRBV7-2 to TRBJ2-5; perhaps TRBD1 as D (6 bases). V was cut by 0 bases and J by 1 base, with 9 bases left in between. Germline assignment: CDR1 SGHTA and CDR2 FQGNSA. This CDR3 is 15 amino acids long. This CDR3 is CASSLATGIQETQYF. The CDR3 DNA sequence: TGTGCCAGCAGCTTAGCGACAGGCATCCAAGAGACCCAGTACTTC.

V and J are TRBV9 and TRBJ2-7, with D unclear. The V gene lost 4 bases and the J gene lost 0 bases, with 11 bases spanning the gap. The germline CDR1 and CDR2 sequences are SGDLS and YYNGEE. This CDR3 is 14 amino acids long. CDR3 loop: CASSPRLYSYEQYF. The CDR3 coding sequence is TGTGCCAGCAGCCCCCGCTTATACTCCTACGAGCAGTACTTC.

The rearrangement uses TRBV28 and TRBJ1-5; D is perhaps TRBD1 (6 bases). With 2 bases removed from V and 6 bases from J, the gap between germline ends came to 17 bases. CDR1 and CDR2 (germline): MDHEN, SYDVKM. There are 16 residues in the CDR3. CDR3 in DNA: TGTGCCAGCAGTTTAGGGGGCTCCTCAGGGACTCAGCCCCAGCATTTT. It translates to CASSLGGSSGTQPQHF.

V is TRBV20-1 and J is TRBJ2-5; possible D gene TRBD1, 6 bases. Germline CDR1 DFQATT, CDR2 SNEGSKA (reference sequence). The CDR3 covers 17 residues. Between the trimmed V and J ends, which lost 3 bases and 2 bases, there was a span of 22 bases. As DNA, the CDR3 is TGCAGTGCTAGTTCTGAAGGGGGAAGGGTACTTCAAGAGACCCAGTACTTC. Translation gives CSASSEGGRVLQETQYF.

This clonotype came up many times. Here the CDR3 reads CSARGTGGTDYGYTF. CDR3 DNA: TGCAGTGCTAGGGGGACAGGAGGGACCGACTATGGCTACACCTTC. This chain connects TRBV20-1 to TRBJ1-2; 8 bases map to TRBD1. Germline loops: CDR1 DFQATT, CDR2 SNEGSKA (reference sequence). The length of the CDR3 is 15 residues. The V segment lost 3 bases and the J segment 3 bases; nucleotides outside the gene matches: 9.

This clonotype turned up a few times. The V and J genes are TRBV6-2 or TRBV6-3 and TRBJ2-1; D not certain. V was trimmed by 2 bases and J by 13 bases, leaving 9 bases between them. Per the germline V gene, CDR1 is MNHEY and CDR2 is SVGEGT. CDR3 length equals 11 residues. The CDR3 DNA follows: TGTGCCAGCAGTTACCTAGAGTTTCAGTTCTTC. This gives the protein CASSYLEFQFF.

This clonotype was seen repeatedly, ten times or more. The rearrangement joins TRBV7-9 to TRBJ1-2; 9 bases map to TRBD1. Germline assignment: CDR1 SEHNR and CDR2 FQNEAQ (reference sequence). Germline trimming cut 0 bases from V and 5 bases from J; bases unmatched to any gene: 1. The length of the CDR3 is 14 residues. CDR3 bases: TGTGCCAGCAGCTTAGCCGGGACAGGGTATGGCTACACCTTC. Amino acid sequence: CASSLAGTGYGYTF.

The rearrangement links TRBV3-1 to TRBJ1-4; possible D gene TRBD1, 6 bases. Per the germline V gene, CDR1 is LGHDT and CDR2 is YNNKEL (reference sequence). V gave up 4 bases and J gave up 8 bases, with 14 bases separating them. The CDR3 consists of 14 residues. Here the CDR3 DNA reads TGTGCCAGCAGCCGTCGGACAGAAGCGGAAAAACTGTTTTTT. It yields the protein CASSRRTEAEKLFF.

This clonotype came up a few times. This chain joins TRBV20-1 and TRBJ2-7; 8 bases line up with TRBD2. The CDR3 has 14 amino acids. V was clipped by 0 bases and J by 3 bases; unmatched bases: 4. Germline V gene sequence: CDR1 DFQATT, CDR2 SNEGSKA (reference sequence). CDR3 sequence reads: CSAREGGLDYEQYF. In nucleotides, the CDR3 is TGCAGTGCTAGAGAGGGGGGACTAGACTACGAGCAGTACTTC.

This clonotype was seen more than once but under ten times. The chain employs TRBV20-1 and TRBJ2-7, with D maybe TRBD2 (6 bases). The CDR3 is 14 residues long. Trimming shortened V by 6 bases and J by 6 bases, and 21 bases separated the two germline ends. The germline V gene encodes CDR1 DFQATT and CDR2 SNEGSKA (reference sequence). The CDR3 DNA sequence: TGCAGTGCAACCGCGGGACGGAGGCCCTCCGAGCAGTACTTC. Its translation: CSATAGRRPSEQYF.

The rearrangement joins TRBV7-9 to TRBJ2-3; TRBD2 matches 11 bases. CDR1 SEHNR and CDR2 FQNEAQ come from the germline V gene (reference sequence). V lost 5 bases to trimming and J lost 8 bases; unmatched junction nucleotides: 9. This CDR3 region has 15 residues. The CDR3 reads CASSDSGRAGGTQYF. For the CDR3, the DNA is TGTGCCAGCAGCGATAGCGGGAGGGCCGGAGGTACGCAGTATTTT.

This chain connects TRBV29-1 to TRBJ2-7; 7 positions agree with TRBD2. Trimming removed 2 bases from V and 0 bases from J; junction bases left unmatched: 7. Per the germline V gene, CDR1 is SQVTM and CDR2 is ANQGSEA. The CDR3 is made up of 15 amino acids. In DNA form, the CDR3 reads TGCAGCGTTGAAATCGCGGGAGCCCTCTCCTACGAGCAGTACTTC. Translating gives CSVEIAGALSYEQYF.

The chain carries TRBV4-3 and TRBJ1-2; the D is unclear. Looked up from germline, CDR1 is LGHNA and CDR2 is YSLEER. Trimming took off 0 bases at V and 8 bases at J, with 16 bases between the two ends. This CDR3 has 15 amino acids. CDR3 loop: CASSQDITAGPGYTF. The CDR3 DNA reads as TGCGCCAGCAGCCAAGATATTACGGCAGGCCCAGGCTACACCTTC.

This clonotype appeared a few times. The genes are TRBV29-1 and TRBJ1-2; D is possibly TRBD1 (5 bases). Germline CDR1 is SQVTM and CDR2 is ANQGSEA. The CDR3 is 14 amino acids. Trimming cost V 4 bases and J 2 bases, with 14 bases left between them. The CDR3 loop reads CSVAPRQMNYGYTF. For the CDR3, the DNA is TGCAGCGTTGCCCCGCGACAGATGAACTATGGCTACACCTTC.

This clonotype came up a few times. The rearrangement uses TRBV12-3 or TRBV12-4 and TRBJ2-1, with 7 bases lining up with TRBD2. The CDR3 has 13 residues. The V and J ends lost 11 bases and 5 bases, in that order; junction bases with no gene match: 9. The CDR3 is CAALGGENNEQFF. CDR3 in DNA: TGTGCCGCGTTGGGAGGGGAGAACAATGAGCAGTTCTTC.

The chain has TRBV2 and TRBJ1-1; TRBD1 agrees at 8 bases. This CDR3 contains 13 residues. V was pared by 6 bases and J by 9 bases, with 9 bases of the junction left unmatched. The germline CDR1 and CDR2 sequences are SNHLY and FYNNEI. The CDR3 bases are TGTGCCAGCAGCGACCCCGGACAGGGTAAAGCTTTCTTT. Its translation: CASSDPGQGKAFF.

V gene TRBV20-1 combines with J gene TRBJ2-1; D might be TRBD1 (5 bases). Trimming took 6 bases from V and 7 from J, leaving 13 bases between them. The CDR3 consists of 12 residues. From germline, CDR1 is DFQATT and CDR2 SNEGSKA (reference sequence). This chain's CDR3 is CSARRQKNEQFF. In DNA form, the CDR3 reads TGCAGTGCCCGCCGACAGAAGAATGAGCAGTTCTTC.

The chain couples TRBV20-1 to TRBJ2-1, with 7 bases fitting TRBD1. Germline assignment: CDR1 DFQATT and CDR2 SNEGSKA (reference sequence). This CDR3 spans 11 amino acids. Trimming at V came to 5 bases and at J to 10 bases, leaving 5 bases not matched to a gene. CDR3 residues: CSADRVGEQFF. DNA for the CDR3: TGCAGTGCTGACAGGGTAGGCGAGCAGTTCTTC.

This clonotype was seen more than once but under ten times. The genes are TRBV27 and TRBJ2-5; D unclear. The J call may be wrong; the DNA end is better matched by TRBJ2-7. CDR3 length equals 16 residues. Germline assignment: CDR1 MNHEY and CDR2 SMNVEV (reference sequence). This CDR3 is CASRRPDSSKSYEQYF. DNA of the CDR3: TGTGCCAGCAGAAGACCTGACTCCTCTAAATCCTACGAGCAGTACTTC.

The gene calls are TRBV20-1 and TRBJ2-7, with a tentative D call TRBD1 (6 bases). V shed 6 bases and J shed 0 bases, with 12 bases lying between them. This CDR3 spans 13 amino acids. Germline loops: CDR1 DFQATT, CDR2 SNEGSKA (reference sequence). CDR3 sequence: CSAQGTSSYEQYF. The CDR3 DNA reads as TGCAGTGCCCAGGGGACCAGCTCCTACGAGCAGTACTTC.

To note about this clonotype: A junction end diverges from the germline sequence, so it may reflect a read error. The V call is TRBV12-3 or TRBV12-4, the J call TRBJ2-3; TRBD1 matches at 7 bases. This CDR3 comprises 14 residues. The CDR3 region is CASRRQGRTDAQYF. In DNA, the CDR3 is TGTGCCAGCAGAAGACAGGGCCGTACAGATGCGCAGTATTTT.

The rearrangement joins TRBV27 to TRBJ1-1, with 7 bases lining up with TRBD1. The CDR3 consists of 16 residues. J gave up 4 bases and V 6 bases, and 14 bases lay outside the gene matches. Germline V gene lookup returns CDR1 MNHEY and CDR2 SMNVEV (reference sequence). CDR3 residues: CASSPIGAGGGTEAFF. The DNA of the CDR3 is TGTGCCAGCAGCCCGATAGGGGCAGGGGGGGGCACTGAAGCTTTCTTT.

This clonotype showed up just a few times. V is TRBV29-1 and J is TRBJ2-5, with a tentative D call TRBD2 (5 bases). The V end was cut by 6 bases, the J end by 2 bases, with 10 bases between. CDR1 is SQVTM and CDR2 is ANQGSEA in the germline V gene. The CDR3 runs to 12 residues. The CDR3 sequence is CSVRESQETQYF. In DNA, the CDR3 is TGCAGCGTGAGGGAGTCTCAAGAGACCCAGTACTTC. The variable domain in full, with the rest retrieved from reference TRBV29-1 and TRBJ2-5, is SAVISQKPSRDICQRGTSLTIQCQVDSQVTMMFWYRQQPGQSLTLIATANQGSEATYESGFVIDKFPISRPNLTFSTLTVSNMSPEDSSIYLCSVRESQETQYFGPGTRLLVL.

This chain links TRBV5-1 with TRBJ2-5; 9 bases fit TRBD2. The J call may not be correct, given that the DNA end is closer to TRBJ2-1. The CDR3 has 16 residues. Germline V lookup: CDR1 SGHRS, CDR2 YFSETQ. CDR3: CASSLEGTSIVTEQFF. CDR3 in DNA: TGCGCCAGCAGCTTGGAAGGGACTAGCATAGTCACTGAGCAGTTCTTC.